One sample yielded the 19 T cell receptor beta chains listed below, sequenced in a study of blood T cell repertoires in COVID-19. Profiled with immunoSEQ multiplex PCR; TCRdb holds only in-frame clones, not every one. The sample includes 30,000 to 35,000 clones, approximately 93% of them seen just once. Material for sequencing was peripheral blood. These receptors all stem from a human donor in a cohort sampled during active COVID-19.

This clone was counted once. This chain's CDR3 is CASTPGWETQYF. DNA of the CDR3: TGTGCCAGCACCCCGGGGTGGGAGACCCAGTACTTC. This sequence joins TRBV2 and TRBJ2-5; maybe TRBD2 (5 bases). The CDR3 sequence is 12 residues long. The ends were cut back, 7 bases at V and 5 bases at J, with 11 bases in the middle. The V gene's germline CDR1 is SNHLY and CDR2 FYNNEI. Using reference TRBV2 and TRBJ2-5 for the parts outside the CDR3, the full variable domain is EPEVTQTPSHQVTQMGQEVILRCVPISNHLYFYWYRQILGQKVEFLVSFYNNEISEKSEIFDDQFSVERPDGSNFTLKIRSTKLEDSAMYFCASTPGWETQYFGPGTRLLVL.

The rearrangement joins TRBV5-1 to TRBJ2-1; 8 nucleotides line up with TRBD2. CDR3 length: 15 residues. Germline loops: CDR1 SGHRS, CDR2 YFSETQ. V lost 5 bases, J lost 0 bases, and 4 bases stayed unmatched. In nucleotides, the CDR3 is TGCGCCAGCAGAACCGCGGGGGGCTCCTACAATGAGCAGTTCTTC. Protein product: CASRTAGGSYNEQFF.

This clone has a single count. The chain has TRBV16 and TRBJ1-2; TRBD1 matches 7 bases. Per germline, CDR1 KGHSY and CDR2 FQNENV. The CDR3 spans 15 residues. V was clipped by 0 bases and J by 8 bases; unmatched bases: 9. This CDR3 reads CASSQSYTGEDGYTF. The CDR3 nucleotides read TGTGCCAGCAGCCAATCATATACAGGGGAAGACGGCTACACCTTC.

The V and J genes are TRBV11-2 and TRBJ2-1; 8 bases agree with TRBD1. This CDR3 is 16 amino acids long. CDR1 and CDR2 (germline): SGHAT, FQNNGV. The V segment lost 3 bases and the J segment 1 base; nucleotides outside the gene matches: 5. As DNA, the CDR3 is TGTGCCAGCAGCTTCCGGACAGGGACATCCTACAATGAGCAGTTCTTC. Translated: CASSFRTGTSYNEQFF.

The chain has TRBV5-1 and TRBJ1-1; D might be TRBD1 (6 bases). Germline CDR1 SGHRS, CDR2 YFSETQ. This CDR3 has 14 residues. The V end lost 5 bases, the J end lost 2 bases, and 13 bases lay between the germline ends. The CDR3 DNA is TGCGCCAGCAGAACCGGGACACCCAACACTGAAGCTTTCTTT. It translates to CASRTGTPNTEAFF.

This rearrangement joins TRBV7-9 to TRBJ2-3, with 7 bases lining up with TRBD2. The CDR3 spans 14 residues. Germline lookup yields CDR1 SEHNR and CDR2 FQNEAQ (reference sequence). The junction had 6 bases not matched to a gene; V was cut back by 1 base and J by 8 bases. The CDR3 reads CASSLESGGGTQYF. CDR3 in DNA: TGTGCCAGCAGCTTAGAGTCCGGCGGGGGTACGCAGTATTTT. The full variable domain, in which reference TRBV7-9 and TRBJ2-3 provide the parts outside the CDR3, is DTGVSQNPRHKITKRGQNVTFRCDPISEHNRLYWYRQTLGQGPEFLTYFQNEAQLEKSRLLSDRFSAERPKGSFSTLEIQRTEQGDSAMYLCASSLESGGGTQYFGPGTRLTVL.

This clone was observed a single time. This chain joins TRBV10-3 and TRBJ2-7; D gene unclear. Germline V gives CDR1 ENHRY, CDR2 SYGVKD. The CDR3 contains 11 residues. V dropped 4 bases and J dropped 4 bases, with 5 bases sitting between them. This CDR3 reads CAISAGYEQYF. The CDR3 DNA reads TGTGCCATCAGTGCGGGTTACGAGCAGTACTTC.

The gene calls are TRBV28 and TRBJ2-1; no clear D. Between the trimmed V and J ends, which lost 6 bases and 8 bases, there was a span of 14 bases. Germline-derived CDR1 and CDR2 are MDHEN and SYDVKM. CDR3 length equals 13 residues. CDR3 loop: CASRAPVEDEQFF. The DNA of the CDR3 is TGTGCCAGCAGGGCCCCGGTCGAGGATGAGCAGTTCTTC.

This chain links TRBV3-1 (or the pseudogene TRBV3-2) with TRBJ1-2; TRBD1 matches 7 bases. The CDR3 is 13 amino acids. The V and J ends lost 2 bases and 6 bases, in that order; junction bases with no gene match: 3. Germline V gene data show CDR1 as LGHDT and CDR2 as YNNKEL (reference sequence). The CDR3 DNA follows: TGTGCCAGCAGCCAATCAGGGGGGAATGGCTACACCTTC. Translated: CASSQSGGNGYTF.

Regarding this clone: Other DNA variants within this sample encode the same CDR3. The V and J genes are TRBV7-8 and TRBJ1-1; D gene ambiguous. V lost 2 bases and J 7 bases, leaving 17 bases between the germline ends. This CDR3 spans 15 amino acids. The germline V gene encodes CDR1 SGHVS and CDR2 FQNEAQ. In nucleotides, the CDR3 is TGTGCCAGCAGCTTACCCGGAACAGTGAGGGATGAAGCTTTCTTT. This sequence encodes CASSLPGTVRDEAFF.

Only one count was recorded for this clone. The genes are TRBV5-1 and TRBJ2-3, with 10 positions matching TRBD2. Germline V gene data show CDR1 as SGHRS and CDR2 as YFSETQ. Trimming cost V 3 bases and J 2 bases; bases outside gene matches: 3. This CDR3 is built from 15 residues. CDR3 protein: CASSSSGRITDTQYF. The CDR3 region has the DNA TGCGCCAGCAGCTCTAGCGGGAGAATCACAGATACGCAGTATTTT.

The V and J genes are TRBV28 and TRBJ2-7, with 8 nucleotides matching TRBD1. CDR3 length: 14 amino acids. The V and J ends lost 6 bases and 2 bases, in that order; junction bases with no gene match: 6. Germline CDR1 reads MDHEN; CDR2 reads SYDVKM. CDR3 residues: CASSTGTGAYEQYF. The CDR3 DNA is TGTGCCAGCAGCACCGGGACAGGAGCCTACGAGCAGTACTTC.

The chain joins TRBV15 to TRBJ2-1; D uncertain. The germline V gene encodes CDR1 LNHNV and CDR2 YYDKDF (reference sequence). This CDR3 has 14 amino acids. Trimming stripped 3 bases from V and 6 bases from J, with 12 bases between. The CDR3 region has the DNA TGTGCCACCAGCAGTGACTTCCACCCCAATGAGCAGTTCTTC. As protein: CATSSDFHPNEQFF.

The chain has TRBV24-1 and TRBJ2-1; a possible D gene is TRBD1 (6 bases). Trimming removed 5 bases from V and 3 bases from J, with 10 bases in between. The length of the CDR3 is 14 residues. Per germline, CDR1 KGHDR and CDR2 SFDVKD. CDR3 loop: CATSAQGSYNEQFF. The DNA for the CDR3 is TGTGCCACCAGTGCGCAGGGGAGCTACAATGAGCAGTTCTTC.

The genes are TRBV5-4 and TRBJ2-5, with 7 bases lining up with TRBD2. Germline CDR1 and CDR2: SGHNT and YYREEE (reference sequence). The CDR3 spans 15 residues. The ends lost 0 bases at V and 3 bases at J; junction bases unmatched: 5. The DNA of the CDR3 is TGTGCCAGCAGCTTGGGGCTGGGGGGGGAAGAGACCCAGTACTTC. It specifies CASSLGLGGEETQYF.

The chain carries TRBV19 and TRBJ1-1, with 8 bases matching TRBD1. Germline assignment: CDR1 LNHDA and CDR2 SQIVND (reference sequence). The trim removed 1 base at V and 4 bases at J, leaving 5 bases unmatched. This CDR3 region has 15 residues. The CDR3 loop reads CASSIAGTGVTEAFF. The DNA of the CDR3 is TGTGCCAGTAGTATAGCCGGGACAGGCGTCACTGAAGCTTTCTTT.

The rearrangement uses TRBV5-6 and TRBJ2-7; D may be TRBD1 (6 bases). Per the germline V gene, CDR1 is SGHDT and CDR2 is YYEEEE. Trimming stripped 4 bases from V and 3 bases from J, with 14 bases between. The CDR3 has 14 amino acids. CDR3: CASSTGQNVYEQYF. The CDR3 DNA reads TGTGCCAGCAGCACAGGACAGAACGTCTACGAGCAGTACTTC.

The sample holds a few counts of this clone. This chain connects TRBV29-1 to TRBJ2-2; D gene unclear. The germline V gene has CDR1 SQVTM and CDR2 ANQGSEA. The length of the CDR3 is 17 residues. Trimming removed 0 bases at V and 0 bases at J, with 14 bases between. CDR3 residues: CSVEEEGGHPNTGELFF. The CDR3 nucleotides read TGCAGCGTTGAAGAAGAAGGTGGGCACCCGAACACCGGGGAGCTGTTTTTT.

The chain recombines TRBV14 with TRBJ2-1; the D is unclear. V lost 5 bases, J lost 0 bases, and 11 bases lay in between. From germline, CDR1 is SGHDN and CDR2 FVKESK. This CDR3 has 15 amino acids. The CDR3 bases are TGTGCCAGCAGCAAAAGACAAGTCTCCTACAATGAGCAGTTCTTC. Translated, it gives CASSKRQVSYNEQFF.